Listed below are T cell receptor beta chains from one sample, sequenced in a study of T cells in localized non-small cell lung cancer. Clones were sequenced by immunoSEQ multiplex PCR, and TCRdb holds only the in-frame ones, with some missing. The sample holds more than 10,000 clones, 25% to 30% seen once. The source material was lung tumor tissue, sampled before any cancer treatment. These receptor sequences come from a female donor at least 60 years old with stage I lung adenocarcinoma. Each CDR3 is given with its conserved first and last residue. Each record gives: D gene, V gene, clone size, CDR3 length, J gene, CDR3 protein, CDR3 DNA. The D gene is left open where the match is weak. Size is omitted from some rows. Given values are once, few, many or a class for expanded clones.

d_gene: TRBD2; v_gene: TRBV19; abundance: NA; len: 14; j_gene: TRBJ2-5; CDR3aa: CATSHRTSQETQYF; CDR3nt: TGTGCCACCTCCCACCGGACTAGCCAAGAGACCCAGTACTTC
d_gene: NA; v_gene: TRBV9; abundance: few; len: 13; j_gene: TRBJ1-2; CDR3aa: CASSVGGFYGYTF; CDR3nt: TGTGCCAGCAGCGTAGGGGGCTTCTATGGCTACACCTTC
d_gene: NA; v_gene: TRBV15; abundance: few; len: 16; j_gene: TRBJ1-4; CDR3aa: CATSRDLYRSDEKLFF; CDR3nt: TGTGCCACCAGCAGAGATCTGTACAGGTCGGATGAAAAACTGTTTTTT
d_gene: NA; v_gene: TRBV6-8; abundance: few; len: 12; j_gene: TRBJ1-5; CDR3aa: CASKNSNQPQHF; CDR3nt: TGTGCCAGCAAGAACAGCAATCAGCCCCAGCATTTT
d_gene: TRBD1; v_gene: TRBV19; abundance: NA; len: 15; j_gene: TRBJ1-2; CDR3aa: CASSLDRATNYGYTF; CDR3nt: TGTGCCAGTAGTCTCGACAGGGCCACAAACTATGGCTACACCTTC
d_gene: NA; v_gene: TRBV30; abundance: NA; len: 13; j_gene: TRBJ2-6; CDR3aa: CAWSKSGANVLTF; CDR3nt: TGTGCCTGGAGTAAATCTGGGGCCAACGTCCTGACTTTC
d_gene: NA; v_gene: TRBV6-8; abundance: NA; len: 14; j_gene: TRBJ1-4; CDR3aa: CASRGGGVREKLFF; CDR3nt: TGTGCCAGCAGAGGCGGGGGGGTAAGGGAAAAACTGTTTTTT
d_gene: TRBD1; v_gene: TRBV19; abundance: NA; len: 15; j_gene: TRBJ2-2; CDR3aa: CASNLGQGDTGELFF; CDR3nt: TGTGCCAGTAACTTGGGACAGGGAGACACCGGGGAGCTGTTTTTT
d_gene: NA; v_gene: TRBV19; abundance: NA; len: 14; j_gene: TRBJ1-5; CDR3aa: CASSTLGGNQPQHF; CDR3nt: TGTGCCAGTAGCACATTGGGGGGTAATCAGCCCCAGCATTTT
d_gene: NA; v_gene: TRBV12-5; abundance: few; len: 12; j_gene: TRBJ2-3; CDR3aa: CASLYRADTQYF; CDR3nt: TGTGCCAGCTTATACAGGGCAGATACGCAGTATTTT
d_gene: NA; v_gene: TRBV11-3; abundance: few; len: 14; j_gene: TRBJ2-1; CDR3aa: CASSSTLAYNEQFF; CDR3nt: TGTGCCAGCAGCTCAACTCTAGCTTACAATGAGCAGTTCTTC
d_gene: TRBD1; v_gene: TRBV11-3; abundance: NA; len: 15; j_gene: TRBJ2-3; CDR3aa: CASSSSTGFTDTQYF; CDR3nt: TGTGCCAGCAGCTCCTCGACAGGGTTCACAGATACGCAGTATTTT
d_gene: TRBD2; v_gene: TRBV11-3; abundance: few; len: 16; j_gene: TRBJ2-1; CDR3aa: CASSARTSGRGNEQFF; CDR3nt: TGTGCCAGCAGCGCCCGGACTAGCGGGAGAGGTAATGAGCAGTTCTTC
d_gene: TRBD2; v_gene: TRBV11-3; abundance: few; len: 14; j_gene: TRBJ2-7; CDR3aa: CASRGAGAGSEQYF; CDR3nt: TGTGCCAGCAGGGGAGCGGGGGCGGGTTCGGAGCAGTACTTC
d_gene: TRBD2; v_gene: TRBV14; abundance: NA; len: 15; j_gene: TRBJ2-7; CDR3aa: CASSQDGRGSYKQYF; CDR3nt: TGTGCCAGCAGCCAAGATGGGCGGGGGTCCTACAAGCAGTACTTC
d_gene: NA; v_gene: TRBV11-3; abundance: NA; len: 14; j_gene: TRBJ2-1; CDR3aa: CASSSDLWINEQFF; CDR3nt: TGTGCCAGCAGCTCGGACTTATGGATCAATGAGCAGTTCTTC
d_gene: NA; v_gene: TRBV18; abundance: NA; len: 14; j_gene: TRBJ1-1; CDR3aa: CASSPSGGNYEAFF; CDR3nt: TGTGCCAGCTCACCCTCTGGAGGGAACTATGAAGCTTTCTTT
d_gene: TRBD1; v_gene: TRBV9; abundance: medium-sized; len: 15; j_gene: TRBJ2-2; CDR3aa: CASSLLDRGAGELFF; CDR3nt: TGTGCCAGCAGCCTACTGGACAGGGGGGCCGGGGAGCTGTTTTTT
d_gene: NA; v_gene: TRBV6-8; abundance: medium-sized; len: 15; j_gene: TRBJ1-3; CDR3aa: CASSLERFSGNTIYF; CDR3nt: TGTGCCAGCAGCCTCGAGAGATTCTCTGGAAACACCATATATTTT
d_gene: TRBD1; v_gene: TRBV6-8; abundance: few; len: 15; j_gene: TRBJ2-7; CDR3aa: CASSLGGTGFHEQYF; CDR3nt: TGTGCCAGCAGTCTGGGGGGGACAGGGTTCCACGAGCAGTACTTC
d_gene: NA; v_gene: TRBV9; abundance: few; len: 17; j_gene: TRBJ1-6; CDR3aa: CASSLYGWRGNNSPLHF; CDR3nt: TGTGCCAGCAGCTTGTACGGCTGGAGGGGGAATAATTCACCCCTCCACTTT
d_gene: NA; v_gene: TRBV19; abundance: NA; len: 14; j_gene: TRBJ2-1; CDR3aa: CASRDPMLGNEQFF; CDR3nt: TGTGCCAGTAGGGACCCTATGTTGGGAAATGAGCAGTTCTTC
d_gene: NA; v_gene: TRBV11-3; abundance: many; len: 14; j_gene: TRBJ2-3; CDR3aa: CASSFGISTDTQYF; CDR3nt: TGTGCCAGCAGCTTCGGGATTAGCACAGATACGCAGTATTTT
d_gene: TRBD1; v_gene: TRBV6-8; abundance: few; len: 16; j_gene: TRBJ1-2; CDR3aa: CASSALTGGAGYGYTF; CDR3nt: TGTGCCAGCAGTGCCCTGACAGGGGGCGCGGGCTATGGCTACACCTTC
d_gene: NA; v_gene: TRBV10-2; abundance: NA; len: 12; j_gene: TRBJ1-4; CDR3aa: CASRDVGEKLFF; CDR3nt: TGCGCCAGCCGGGACGTAGGTGAAAAACTGTTTTTT
d_gene: NA; v_gene: TRBV30; abundance: NA; len: 14; j_gene: TRBJ1-5; CDR3aa: CAWRQPEGNQPQHF; CDR3nt: TGTGCCTGGAGGCAACCAGAGGGGAATCAGCCCCAGCATTTT
d_gene: NA; v_gene: TRBV6-8; abundance: NA; len: 14; j_gene: TRBJ2-7; CDR3aa: CASSSYRFSYEQYF; CDR3nt: TGTGCCAGCAGCTCCTACAGGTTCTCCTACGAGCAGTACTTC
d_gene: TRBD1; v_gene: TRBV19; abundance: NA; len: 15; j_gene: TRBJ1-2; CDR3aa: CASSDSGGLDYGYTF; CDR3nt: TGTGCCAGTAGTGACTCAGGGGGCTTGGACTATGGCTACACCTTC
d_gene: NA; v_gene: TRBV11-3; abundance: few; len: 15; j_gene: TRBJ1-5; CDR3aa: CASSSGGGVDQPQHF; CDR3nt: TGTGCCAGCAGCTCTGGCGGTGGGGTTGATCAGCCCCAGCATTTT
d_gene: TRBD1; v_gene: TRBV11-3; abundance: NA; len: 18; j_gene: TRBJ2-5; CDR3aa: CASSLGAGGASGQETQYF; CDR3nt: TGTGCCAGCAGCTTAGGAGCAGGGGGCGCGTCGGGTCAAGAGACCCAGTACTTC
d_gene: NA; v_gene: TRBV15; abundance: NA; len: 14; j_gene: TRBJ1-2; CDR3aa: CATSREGEGRVGTF; CDR3nt: TGTGCCACCAGCAGAGAGGGAGAGGGCAGGGTCGGTACCTTC
d_gene: NA; v_gene: TRBV19; abundance: NA; len: 15; j_gene: TRBJ2-7; CDR3aa: CASSPPQGTTTEQYF; CDR3nt: TGTGCCAGTAGTCCACCGCAAGGGACCACAACCGAGCAGTACTTC
d_gene: NA; v_gene: TRBV9; abundance: few; len: 13; j_gene: TRBJ1-1; CDR3aa: CASSSGPRPEAFF; CDR3nt: TGTGCCAGCAGCTCAGGCCCCCGGCCTGAAGCTTTCTTT
d_gene: NA; v_gene: TRBV30; abundance: NA; len: 13; j_gene: TRBJ2-2; CDR3aa: CAFTGPNTGELFF; CDR3nt: TGTGCCTTCACAGGGCCGAACACCGGGGAGCTGTTTTTT
d_gene: NA; v_gene: TRBV18; abundance: NA; len: 14; j_gene: TRBJ1-1; CDR3aa: CASSPPDRRKGAFF; CDR3nt: TGTGCCAGCTCACCGCCGGACCGCCGGAAGGGAGCTTTCTTT
d_gene: TRBD1; v_gene: TRBV15; abundance: NA; len: 15; j_gene: TRBJ1-1; CDR3aa: CATSRRQGANTEAFF; CDR3nt: TGTGCCACCAGCAGAAGACAGGGGGCGAACACTGAAGCTTTCTTT
d_gene: TRBD2; v_gene: TRBV18; abundance: NA; len: 13; j_gene: TRBJ2-7; CDR3aa: CASSPSAGAEQYF; CDR3nt: TGTGCCAGCTCACCATCCGCGGGAGCCGAGCAGTACTTC
d_gene: NA; v_gene: TRBV6-8; abundance: NA; len: 14; j_gene: TRBJ1-5; CDR3aa: CASAGSGRNQPQHF; CDR3nt: TGTGCCAGCGCAGGGTCAGGGAGAAATCAGCCCCAGCATTTT
d_gene: TRBD2; v_gene: TRBV19; abundance: NA; len: 11; j_gene: TRBJ2-7; CDR3aa: CASSRGVEQYF; CDR3nt: TGTGCCAGCTCCCGGGGGGTCGAGCAGTACTTC
d_gene: NA; v_gene: TRBV7-5; abundance: few; len: 14; j_gene: TRBJ2-3; CDR3aa: CVSSLTLPTDTQYF; CDR3nt: TGTGTCAGCAGCTTAACCCTACCTACAGATACGCAGTATTTT
d_gene: TRBD1; v_gene: TRBV29-1; abundance: once; len: 15; j_gene: TRBJ2-7; CDR3aa: CSVEVGTGGVYEQYF; CDR3nt: TGCAGCGTTGAAGTCGGGACAGGGGGTGTCTACGAGCAGTACTTC
d_gene: NA; v_gene: TRBV18; abundance: NA; len: 15; j_gene: TRBJ2-7; CDR3aa: CASSLGTGSSYEQYF; CDR3nt: TGTGCCAGCTCACTAGGGACGGGGAGCTCCTACGAGCAGTACTTC
d_gene: TRBD2; v_gene: TRBV11-3; abundance: few; len: 15; j_gene: TRBJ2-7; CDR3aa: CASSRRTSGASEQYF; CDR3nt: TGTGCCAGCAGCAGACGGACTAGCGGGGCCTCTGAGCAGTACTTC
d_gene: NA; v_gene: TRBV9; abundance: NA; len: 16; j_gene: TRBJ1-4; CDR3aa: CASSEGGFRTNEKLFF; CDR3nt: TGTGCCAGCAGTGAAGGGGGGTTCCGGACTAATGAAAAACTGTTTTTT
d_gene: TRBD1; v_gene: TRBV11-3; abundance: many; len: 15; j_gene: TRBJ2-5; CDR3aa: CASSPPSGGQETQYF; CDR3nt: TGTGCCAGCAGCCCTCCCTCAGGGGGCCAAGAGACCCAGTACTTC
d_gene: NA; v_gene: TRBV6-8; abundance: few; len: 14; j_gene: TRBJ1-2; CDR3aa: CATYPPGRHYGYTF; CDR3nt: TGTGCCACCTACCCTCCCGGGCGCCACTATGGCTACACCTTC
d_gene: TRBD2; v_gene: TRBV30; abundance: few; len: 14; j_gene: TRBJ2-2; CDR3aa: CAWRREDNTGELFF; CDR3nt: TGTGCCTGGAGGCGGGAGGATAACACCGGGGAGCTGTTTTTT
d_gene: TRBD1; v_gene: TRBV23-1; abundance: few; len: 17; j_gene: TRBJ2-1; CDR3aa: CASSQDQRQGAWGEQFF; CDR3nt: TGCGCCAGCAGCCAAGATCAAAGACAGGGGGCATGGGGTGAGCAGTTCTTC
d_gene: NA; v_gene: TRBV6-8; abundance: few; len: 12; j_gene: TRBJ1-6; CDR3aa: CATSDNYSPLHF; CDR3nt: TGTGCCACCTCGGACAACTATTCACCCCTCCACTTT
d_gene: NA; v_gene: TRBV11-3; abundance: NA; len: 14; j_gene: TRBJ1-1; CDR3aa: CASSFQGQGTEAFF; CDR3nt: TGTGCCAGCAGCTTCCAGGGTCAGGGCACTGAAGCTTTCTTT
d_gene: NA; v_gene: TRBV14; abundance: NA; len: 13; j_gene: TRBJ1-1; CDR3aa: CASSVKTSTEAFF; CDR3nt: TGTGCCAGCAGCGTGAAGACGTCCACTGAAGCTTTCTTT
d_gene: TRBD1; v_gene: TRBV11-3; abundance: many; len: 14; j_gene: TRBJ1-5; CDR3aa: CASSSDRGNQPQHF; CDR3nt: TGTGCCAGCAGCTCGGACAGGGGCAATCAGCCCCAGCATTTT
d_gene: NA; v_gene: TRBV30; abundance: NA; len: 13; j_gene: TRBJ1-1; CDR3aa: CASASFYNTEAFF; CDR3nt: TGTGCCTCTGCTTCTTTCTATAACACTGAAGCTTTCTTT
d_gene: NA; v_gene: TRBV19; abundance: NA; len: 12; j_gene: TRBJ1-2; CDR3aa: CASKARTGGYTF; CDR3nt: TGTGCCAGTAAGGCCAGGACGGGTGGCTACACCTTC